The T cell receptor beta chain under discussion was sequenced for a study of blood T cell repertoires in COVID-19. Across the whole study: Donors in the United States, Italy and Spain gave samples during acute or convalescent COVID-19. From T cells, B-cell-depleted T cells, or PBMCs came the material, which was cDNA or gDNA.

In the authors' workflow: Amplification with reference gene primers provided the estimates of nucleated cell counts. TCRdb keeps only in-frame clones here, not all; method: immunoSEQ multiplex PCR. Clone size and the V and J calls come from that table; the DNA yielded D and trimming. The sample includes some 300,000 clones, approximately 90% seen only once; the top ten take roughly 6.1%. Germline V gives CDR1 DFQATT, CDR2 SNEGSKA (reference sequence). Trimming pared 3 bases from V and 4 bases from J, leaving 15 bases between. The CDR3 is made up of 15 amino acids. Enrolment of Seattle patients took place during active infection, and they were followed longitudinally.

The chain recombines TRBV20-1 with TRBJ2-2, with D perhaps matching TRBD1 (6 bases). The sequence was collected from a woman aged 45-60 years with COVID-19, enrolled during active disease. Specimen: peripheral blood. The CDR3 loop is CSASKRSGVTGELFF. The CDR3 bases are TGCAGTGCTAGTAAGAGGTCAGGGGTCACCGGGGAGCTGTTTTTT.